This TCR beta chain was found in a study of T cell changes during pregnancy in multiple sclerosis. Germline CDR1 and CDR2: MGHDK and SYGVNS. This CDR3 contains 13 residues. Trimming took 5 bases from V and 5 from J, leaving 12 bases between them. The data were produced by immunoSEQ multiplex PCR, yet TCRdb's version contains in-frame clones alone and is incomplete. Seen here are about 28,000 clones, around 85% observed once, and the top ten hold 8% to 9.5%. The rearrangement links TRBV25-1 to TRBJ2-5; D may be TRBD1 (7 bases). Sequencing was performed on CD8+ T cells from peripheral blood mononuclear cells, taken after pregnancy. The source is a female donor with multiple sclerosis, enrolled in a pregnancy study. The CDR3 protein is CASSQGGRETQYF. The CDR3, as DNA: TGTGCCAGCAGTCAGGGGGGTCGGGAGACCCAGTACTTC.